The 23 T cell receptor beta chains below come from one sample, sequenced in a study of cytotoxic CD8 clonotypes in ibrutinib-treated CLL. Generated by immunoSEQ multiplex PCR, the TCRdb table keeps only in-frame clones and is missing some. The sample shows over 95,000 clones, 55% to 75% of them seen only once. The sequenced sample was PBMCs, obtained after 24 months of ibrutinib treatment. These receptors came from a human donor with chronic lymphocytic leukemia.

The rearrangement uses TRBV5-1 and TRBJ2-7, with 7 bases fitting TRBD1. The CDR3 totals 15 residues. Looked up from germline, CDR1 is SGHRS and CDR2 is YFSETQ. V shed 0 bases, J shed 1 base, and the junction held 4 bases outside the gene matches. Here the CDR3 DNA reads TGCGCCAGCAGCTTGGCCGCGACAGGGTCCTACGAGCAGTACTTC. Its translation: CASSLAATGSYEQYF.

A word on this clone: The same CDR3 also results from other DNA sequences found in this sample. Here the CDR3 reads CAWSVGETQYF. Written as DNA, the CDR3 is TGTGCCTGGAGTGTCGGAGAGACCCAGTACTTC. The chain joins TRBV30 to TRBJ2-5; D ambiguous. The CDR3 is made up of 11 amino acids. Germline V CDR1 and CDR2: GTSNPN, SVGIG (reference sequence). V shed 0 bases and J shed 4 bases, with 3 bases lying between them.

V is TRBV6-6 and J is TRBJ2-5, with a tentative D call TRBD2 (5 bases). CDR1 is MNHNY, CDR2 SVGAGI, per germline (reference sequence). V lost 6 bases and J 0 bases, leaving 8 bases between the germline ends. This CDR3 has 13 residues. CDR3 DNA: TGTGCCAGCAGGACTACTCACCAAGAGACCCAGTACTTC. Translated: CASRTTHQETQYF.

The table lists this clone with a few counts. This chain joins TRBV7-8 and TRBJ1-2; a possible D gene is TRBD1 (5 bases). Between the trimmed V and J ends, which lost 1 base and 4 bases, there was a span of 13 bases. CDR3 size: 15 residues. The germline V gene has CDR1 SGHVS and CDR2 FQNEAQ. This CDR3 reads CASSLGARAVYGYTF. In DNA, the CDR3 is TGTGCCAGCAGCTTAGGGGCCAGGGCGGTCTATGGCTACACCTTC.

The CDR3 sequence is CASSPSEAGTEAFF. For the CDR3, the DNA is TGTGCCAGCTCACCCTCAGAGGCGGGGACTGAAGCTTTCTTT. This chain uses TRBV18 with TRBJ1-1; D unresolved. V dropped 3 bases and J dropped 5 bases, with 13 bases sitting between them. Germline-derived CDR1 and CDR2 are KGHSH and LQKENI. The CDR3 contains 14 residues.

The J gene is TRBJ1-6, the V gene TRBV5-6; weak D call: TRBD1 (5 bases). Germline CDR1 reads SGHDT; CDR2 reads YYEEEE. The ends were cut back, 0 bases at V and 6 bases at J, with 13 bases in the middle. The CDR3 has 16 residues. In DNA form, the CDR3 reads TGTGCCAGCAGCTTGGTTTCCTGGACACCTAATTCACCCCTCCACTTT. Its translation is CASSLVSWTPNSPLHF.

The genes are TRBV12-2 and TRBJ1-1. TRBV12-2 is a known pseudogene. This CDR3 is built from 14 residues. CDR3 loop: CASRLLIGDTEAFF. In DNA form, the CDR3 reads TGTGCAAGTCGTCTTCTAATCGGGGACACTGAAGCTTTCTTT.

V and J are TRBV10-1 and TRBJ1-2; tentative D call: TRBD1 (5 bases). This CDR3 is 13 amino acids long. V lost 0 bases, J lost 5 bases, and 7 bases lay in between. Per germline, CDR1 WNHNN and CDR2 SYGVQD (reference sequence). DNA of the CDR3: TGCGCCAGCAGTGAGTCGCAGGGTTATGGCTACACCTTC. Its protein is CASSESQGYGYTF.

The genes are TRBV14 and TRBJ2-7, with 8 bases lining up with TRBD1. This CDR3 is built from 14 residues. The trim removed 2 bases at V and 5 bases at J, leaving 5 bases unmatched. Per germline, CDR1 SGHDN and CDR2 FVKESK. The CDR3 DNA reads TGTGCCAGCAGCCAAAAACAGGGGGTCAACGAGCAGTACTTC. Amino acids: CASSQKQGVNEQYF. The full variable domain, its missing parts supplied by reference TRBV14 and TRBJ2-7, is EAGVTQFPSHSVIEKGQTVTLRCDPISGHDNLYWYRRVMGKEIKFLLHFVKESKQDESGMPNNRFLAERTGGTYSTLKVQPAELEDSGVYFCASSQKQGVNEQYFGPGTRLTVT.

The chain is built from TRBV30 and TRBJ2-5; 11 nucleotides match TRBD2. This CDR3 has 16 residues. Germline assignment: CDR1 GTSNPN and CDR2 SVGIG (reference sequence). Trimming at V came to 0 bases and at J to 3 bases, leaving 6 bases not matched to a gene. In nucleotides, the CDR3 is TGTGCCTGGAGTGTGATAGCGGGGGGGCAAGAAGAGACCCAGTACTTC. Protein sequence: CAWSVIAGGQEETQYF.

This chain joins TRBV7-2 and TRBJ2-1; tentatively, D is TRBD1 (5 bases). Per the germline V gene, CDR1 is SGHTA and CDR2 is FQGNSA. With 5 bases removed from V and 6 bases from J, the gap between germline ends came to 14 bases. This CDR3 is built from 14 residues. For the CDR3, the DNA is TGTGCCAGCAGCCCTACAGGCCTGAGCAATGAGCAGTTCTTC. Translated, it gives CASSPTGLSNEQFF.

This chain connects TRBV2 to TRBJ1-1; the D is unclear. Trimming removed 3 bases from V and 1 base from J, with 6 bases in between. Germline lookup yields CDR1 SNHLY and CDR2 FYNNEI. The CDR3 is 13 amino acids. Here the CDR3 reads CASSDLGNTEAFF. The CDR3 nucleotides read TGTGCCAGCAGTGATTTGGGGAACACTGAAGCTTTCTTT.

The chain employs TRBV28 and TRBJ1-1; D call uncertain. CDR3 length: 13 amino acids. CDR1 and CDR2 from the germline V gene are MDHEN and SYDVKM. Trimming left V 3 bases short and J 1 base short, with 6 bases between. The CDR3 DNA sequence: TGTGCCAGCAGTTTTGGGAGGAACACTGAAGCTTTCTTT. Its protein is CASSFGRNTEAFF.

This clone was counted many times. The V call is TRBV9, the J call TRBJ1-1; no firm D call. CDR1 is SGDLS and CDR2 is YYNGEE in the germline V gene. Trimming shortened V by 4 bases and J by 0 bases, and 10 bases separated the two germline ends. The CDR3 extends over 14 amino acids. The CDR3 DNA sequence: TGTGCCAGCAGCTCCAGATTGGTGAACACTGAAGCTTTCTTT. The encoded protein is CASSSRLVNTEAFF. Supplemented by reference TRBV9 and TRBJ1-1, the full variable domain reads DSGVTQTPKHLITATGQRVTLRCSPRSGDLSVYWYQQSLDQGLQFLIQYYNGEERAKGNILERFSAQQFPDLHSELNLSSLELGDSALYFCASSSRLVNTEAFFGQGTRLTVV.

This CDR3 is CASSFPDYNEQFF. As DNA, the CDR3 is TGTGCCAGCAGCTTTCCAGACTACAATGAGCAGTTCTTC. The genes are TRBV5-4 and TRBJ2-1; D is unclear. The V gene's germline CDR1 is SGHNT and CDR2 YYREEE (reference sequence). V gave up 2 bases and J gave up 3 bases, with 6 bases separating them. CDR3 length: 13 amino acids.

The chain recombines TRBV27 with TRBJ1-3; D might be TRBD1 (6 bases). CDR3 length equals 15 residues. V was shortened by 4 bases and J by 4 bases, with 14 bases between the two germline ends. The germline CDR1 and CDR2 sequences are MNHEY and SMNVEV (reference sequence). CDR3 DNA sequence: TGTGCCAGCAGTTCCGCAGGGGTGACGGGAAACACCATATATTTT. Amino acids: CASSSAGVTGNTIYF.

The chain carries TRBV6-6 and TRBJ2-7; perhaps D is TRBD1 or TRBD2 (5 bases each). Germline V gene sequence: CDR1 MNHNY, CDR2 SVGAGI (reference sequence). The CDR3 loop spans 15 amino acids. Trimming cost V 6 bases and J 0 bases, with 15 bases left between them. CDR3 loop: CASSFGTAGSYEQYF. The CDR3 DNA follows: TGTGCCAGCAGCTTTGGGACGGCAGGCTCCTACGAGCAGTACTTC.

This rearrangement joins TRBV29-1 to TRBJ2-3; 9 nucleotides match TRBD2. The ends lost 7 bases at V and 1 base at J; junction bases unmatched: 3. The CDR3 extends over 13 amino acids. Germline-derived CDR1 and CDR2 are SQVTM and ANQGSEA. The DNA for the CDR3 is TGCAGCGCCAGCGGGGGGCGCACAGATACGCAGTATTTT. The encoded protein is CSASGGRTDTQYF.

This chain links TRBV28 with TRBJ2-6; 9 bases fit TRBD1. This CDR3 is built from 17 residues. Germline V gene lookup returns CDR1 MDHEN and CDR2 SYDVKM. Trimming took 5 bases from V and 2 from J; bases not matched to a gene: 7. The CDR3 nucleotides read TGTGCCAGCAGTGCCGGGACAGGGCTAACTGGGGCCAACGTCCTGACTTTC. Its protein product is CASSAGTGLTGANVLTF.

This chain connects TRBV25-1 to TRBJ1-3, with a possible D match to TRBD1 (5 bases). V lost 5 bases and J lost 0, with 17 bases in between. Per the germline V gene, CDR1 is MGHDK and CDR2 is SYGVNS. This CDR3 spans 17 amino acids. CDR3 in DNA: TGTGCCAGCAGTCTTTCCTACGGGACGGACTCTGGAAACACCATATATTTT. As protein: CASSLSYGTDSGNTIYF.

This clone was seen a few times. V usage is TRBV28 and J usage is TRBJ2-7, with D possibly matching TRBD1 (6 bases). With 6 bases removed from V and 1 base from J, the gap between germline ends came to 10 bases. Germline CDR1 is MDHEN and CDR2 is SYDVKM. CDR3 length equals 13 residues. Written as DNA, the CDR3 is TGTGCCAGCAGGTATCAGGGGTCCTACGAGCAGTACTTC. Translating it yields CASRYQGSYEQYF.

V is TRBV5-1 and J is TRBJ2-7, with TRBD1 matching 7 bases. Germline trimming cut 0 bases from V and 4 bases from J; bases unmatched to any gene: 19. Germline V gene data show CDR1 as SGHRS and CDR2 as YFSETQ. The CDR3 length is 19 residues. CDR3 region: CASSLGSGQTYIARYEQYF. DNA of the CDR3: TGCGCCAGCAGCTTGGGATCGGGACAGACATATATTGCTCGGTACGAGCAGTACTTC. The full variable domain, in which reference TRBV5-1 and TRBJ2-7 provide the parts outside the CDR3, is KAGVTQTPRYLIKTRGQQVTLSCSPISGHRSVSWYQQTPGQGLQFLFEYFSETQRNKGNFPGRFSGRQFSNSRSEMNVSTLELGDSALYLCASSLGSGQTYIARYEQYFGPGTRLTVT.

This clone has just a few counts. This chain connects TRBV5-6 to TRBJ1-2; D possibly corresponds to TRBD1 (6 bases). This CDR3 region has 16 residues. CDR1 SGHDT and CDR2 YYEEEE come from the germline V gene. Deletions cut 1 base from V and 2 bases from J, with 15 bases between. CDR3 coding DNA: TGTGCCAGCAGCTTGACCCATTGGACAGCAAACTATGGCTACACCTTC. This encodes CASSLTHWTANYGYTF.